This passage covers 24 T cell receptor beta chains from one sample sequenced in a study of shared clonotypes between healthy human individuals. TCRdb's table, derived via immunoSEQ multiplex PCR, lists solely in-frame clones and lacks some. The table lists over a million clones, around 97% of them singletons. The sample taken for sequencing was naive CD4+ T cells sorted from blood. This sample's subset: CD45RA+ positively selected. These receptors were taken from a man aged 25-45 years in good health.

The CDR3 DNA follows: TGCGCCAGCAGACACTCTACCGATACGCAGTATTTT. This sequence encodes CASRHSTDTQYF. The chain recombines TRBV23-1 with TRBJ2-3, with D unresolved. TRBV23-1 is annotated as an ORF whose role is uncertain. The CDR3 contains 12 residues. The V end lost 6 bases, the J end lost 6 bases, and 10 bases lay between the germline ends.

This clone has only one observation. V and J are TRBV27 and TRBJ2-7; TRBD2 aligns across 13 bases. Germline V gene data show CDR1 as MNHEY and CDR2 as SMNVEV (reference sequence). The junction had 5 bases not matched to a gene; V was cut back by 8 bases and J by 4 bases. CDR3 length equals 14 residues. The CDR3 DNA reads TGTGCCAGCGCAAGGACTAGCGGGAGTTACGAGCAGTACTTC. It encodes CASARTSGSYEQYF.

This clone was recorded once. The chain combines TRBV9 with TRBJ2-3; 8 bases align to TRBD1. Germline CDR1 is SGDLS and CDR2 is YYNGEE. The CDR3 is 16 residues long. The V segment lost 4 bases and the J segment 2 bases; nucleotides outside the gene matches: 9. The CDR3 nucleotides read TGTGCCAGCAGCACCACGACAGGGGCGGCCACAGATACGCAGTATTTT. This gives the protein CASSTTTGAATDTQYF. Full variable domain (outside the CDR3, taken from reference TRBV9 and TRBJ2-3): DSGVTQTPKHLITATGQRVTLRCSPRSGDLSVYWYQQSLDQGLQFLIQYYNGEERAKGNILERFSAQQFPDLHSELNLSSLELGDSALYFCASSTTTGAATDTQYFGPGTRLTVL.

This clone came up once. The genes are TRBV6-6 and TRBJ1-1; D is uncertain. The germline gives CDR1 MNHNY, CDR2 SVGAGI (reference sequence). V gave up 8 bases and J gave up 1 base, with 17 bases separating them. The CDR3 is made up of 15 amino acids. The CDR3 protein is CASRSTDGKNTEAFF. The CDR3 DNA reads TGTGCCAGCCGTTCCACGGACGGGAAGAACACTGAAGCTTTCTTT.

The chain employs TRBV19 and TRBJ2-1; TRBD2 matches 10 bases. CDR3 length: 15 residues. V shed 6 bases, J shed 2 bases, and the junction held 4 bases outside the gene matches. The germline CDR1 and CDR2 sequences are LNHDA and SQIVND (reference sequence). The CDR3 loop reads CASSPGLAAYNEQFF. CDR3 nucleotide sequence: TGTGCCAGTAGCCCTGGACTAGCGGCCTACAATGAGCAGTTCTTC.

The rearrangement links TRBV6-1 to TRBJ1-3; no firm D call. From germline, CDR1 is MNHNS and CDR2 SASEGT. The CDR3 has 11 amino acids. V lost 1 base and J lost 6, with 1 base in between. This CDR3 is CASSEVNTIYF. Here the CDR3 DNA reads TGTGCCAGCAGTGAAGTAAACACCATATATTTT.

The chain employs TRBV29-1 and TRBJ2-7; tentatively, D is TRBD2 (6 bases). V lost 5 bases to trimming and J lost 6 bases, with 20 bases between them. The germline gives CDR1 SQVTM, CDR2 ANQGSEA. This CDR3 region has 14 residues. The DNA of the CDR3 is TGCAGCGTTAAACTTCGGGGGAGCTCGTCCGAGCAGTACTTC. As protein: CSVKLRGSSSEQYF.

This chain joins TRBV7-9 and TRBJ2-1; perhaps TRBD2 as D (5 bases). This CDR3 has 16 residues. V shed 3 bases and J shed 2 bases, with 14 bases lying between them. Per the germline V gene, CDR1 is SEHNR and CDR2 is FQNEAQ (reference sequence). The CDR3 sequence is CASSFSAGSTYNEQFF. CDR3 nucleotides: TGTGCCAGCAGCTTTTCGGCGGGTTCGACCTACAATGAGCAGTTCTTC.

The genes are TRBV9 and TRBJ2-5; D possibly matches TRBD1 or TRBD2 (6 bases each). The CDR3 totals 16 residues. The germline CDR1 and CDR2 sequences are SGDLS and YYNGEE. Deletions cut 7 bases from V and 2 bases from J, with 21 bases between. Written as DNA, the CDR3 is TGTGCCAGCGCCCTCCACGGCGGAGGGGGACAAGAGACCCAGTACTTC. Protein product: CASALHGGGGQETQYF.

V gene TRBV28 combines with J gene TRBJ2-2; weak D call: TRBD1 (5 bases). The ends were cut back, 5 bases at V and 1 base at J, with 8 bases in the middle. The V gene's germline CDR1 is MDHEN and CDR2 SYDVKM. The CDR3 has 14 residues. As DNA, the CDR3 is TGTGCCAGCAGTGGCCAGGGGAACACCGGGGAGCTGTTTTTT. Its translation: CASSGQGNTGELFF.

This chain links TRBV7-9 with TRBJ1-5; TRBD1 is a possible D gene (6 bases). The CDR3 runs 14 residues. V lost 3 bases and J 5 bases, leaving 11 bases between the germline ends. CDR1 SEHNR and CDR2 FQNEAQ come from the germline V gene (reference sequence). DNA of the CDR3: TGTGCCAGCAGCTTCGGGGGCGCCTATCAGCCCCAGCATTTT. Translation: CASSFGGAYQPQHF.

A single count supports this clone. Other DNA sequences from this sample encode an identical CDR3 as well. In DNA form, the CDR3 reads TGTGCCAGCAGCGTAGGCGTCCATCAAGAGACCCAGTACTTC. It yields the protein CASSVGVHQETQYF. This chain links TRBV9 with TRBJ2-5; D is uncertain. With 0 bases removed from V and 2 bases from J, the gap between germline ends came to 8 bases. CDR3 size: 14 residues. In germline, CDR1 is SGDLS, CDR2 YYNGEE.

V gene TRBV7-9 combines with J gene TRBJ2-7, with 7 bases matching TRBD2. The germline V gene has CDR1 SEHNR and CDR2 FQNEAQ (reference sequence). Trimming at V came to 5 bases and at J to 3 bases, leaving 13 bases not matched to a gene. This CDR3 is 16 amino acids long. CDR3 in amino acids: CASSSLAGDYYYEQYF. Written as DNA, the CDR3 is TGTGCCAGCAGCAGTCTCGCGGGAGACTACTACTACGAGCAGTACTTC.

This clone was observed once. V gene TRBV5-4 combines with J gene TRBJ1-4; D is undetermined. The CDR3 is made up of 15 amino acids. V was trimmed by 2 bases and J by 0 bases, leaving 8 bases between them. Germline V gene data show CDR1 as SGHNT and CDR2 as YYREEE (reference sequence). In nucleotides, the CDR3 is TGTGCCAGCAGCTTTGACATTGCAACTAATGAAAAACTGTTTTTT. It specifies CASSFDIATNEKLFF.

The rearrangement uses TRBV15 and TRBJ2-7; the D gene is possibly TRBD1 (5 bases). The CDR3 loop spans 17 amino acids. V lost 3 bases to trimming and J lost 5 bases, with 23 bases between them. Germline V lookup: CDR1 LNHNV, CDR2 YYDKDF (reference sequence). Here the CDR3 reads CATSSEIQGMRAHEQYF. The CDR3 DNA is TGTGCCACCAGCAGCGAAATCCAGGGAATGCGCGCCCACGAGCAGTACTTC.

The chain uses TRBV27 and TRBJ2-3, with D unresolved. The CDR3 runs 14 residues. The germline V gene has CDR1 MNHEY and CDR2 SMNVEV (reference sequence). V gave up 7 bases and J gave up 0 bases, with 11 bases separating them. The CDR3 is CASKAKISTDTQYF. The CDR3 DNA reads as TGTGCCAGCAAAGCTAAGATAAGCACAGATACGCAGTATTTT.

V is TRBV28 and J is TRBJ2-3; D is perhaps TRBD1 (6 bases). V was shortened by 7 bases and J by 5 bases, with 16 bases between the two germline ends. The length of the CDR3 is 14 residues. Germline CDR1 and CDR2: MDHEN and SYDVKM. The CDR3 protein is CASTTGKGRDTQYF. Written as DNA, the CDR3 is TGTGCCAGCACAACAGGGAAGGGTCGAGATACGCAGTATTTT.

The sample holds one count of this clone. The chain couples TRBV7-8 to TRBJ2-7; TRBD1 is a possible D gene (5 bases). In germline, CDR1 is SGHVS, CDR2 FQNEAQ. V was shortened by 5 bases and J by 3 bases, with 23 bases between the two germline ends. The CDR3 has 17 amino acids. CDR3 in DNA: TGTGCCAGCAGCCCGTCGGTCGGCAGGGCTAACTTCTACGAGCAGTACTTC. Protein: CASSPSVGRANFYEQYF.

Regarding this clone: The sample has other DNA sequences that encode this CDR3 too. The chain employs TRBV7-9 and TRBJ1-5; D uncertain. The CDR3 runs to 14 residues. Germline values: CDR1 SEHNR, CDR2 FQNEAQ (reference sequence). The V gene lost 3 bases and the J gene lost 2 bases, with 8 bases spanning the gap. The CDR3, as DNA: TGTGCCAGCAGCTTGGGTGGGGGCAATCAGCCCCAGCATTTT. It is translated as CASSLGGGNQPQHF.

The chain carries TRBV5-1 and TRBJ2-5, with a possible D match to TRBD1 (6 bases). This CDR3 has 15 residues. The germline gives CDR1 SGHRS, CDR2 YFSETQ. Trimming removed 0 bases from V and 5 bases from J, with 14 bases in between. The CDR3 DNA reads as TGCGCCAGCAGCTTGGCCGGTGACAGGCAGGAGACCCAGTACTTC. Translated: CASSLAGDRQETQYF. The full variable domain, rest sourced from reference TRBV5-1 and TRBJ2-5, is KAGVTQTPRYLIKTRGQQVTLSCSPISGHRSVSWYQQTPGQGLQFLFEYFSETQRNKGNFPGRFSGRQFSNSRSEMNVSTLELGDSALYLCASSLAGDRQETQYFGPGTRLLVL.

This clone was counted a single time. The chain is built from TRBV7-9 and TRBJ2-5, with D possibly TRBD1 on 5 matching bases. The CDR3 covers 14 residues. V was pared by 1 base and J by 1 base, with 7 bases between. Germline CDR1 reads SEHNR; CDR2 reads FQNEAQ (reference sequence). The CDR3 DNA reads as TGTGCCAGCAGCTTAGGACAGCCCCAAGAGACCCAGTACTTC. As protein: CASSLGQPQETQYF.

This clone was detected once. This rearrangement joins TRBV28 to TRBJ1-2; the D gene is possibly TRBD1 (6 bases). Germline V lookup: CDR1 MDHEN, CDR2 SYDVKM. V was clipped by 3 bases and J by 5 bases, with 16 bases between them. The CDR3 is 15 residues long. The CDR3 DNA reads TGTGCCAGCAGTTTGGGTGGGGGGCGGCGTTATGGCTACACCTTC. Translated, it gives CASSLGGGRRYGYTF.

V and J are TRBV2 and TRBJ2-1; D is unresolved. The V and J ends lost 8 bases and 8 bases respectively, with 10 bases between them. The germline CDR1 and CDR2 sequences are SNHLY and FYNNEI. The CDR3 contains 11 residues. CDR3 loop: CASLGRDEQFF. DNA of the CDR3: TGTGCCAGCCTCGGCCGGGATGAGCAGTTCTTC. The variable domain in full, completed from reference TRBV2 and TRBJ2-1, reads EPEVTQTPSHQVTQMGQEVILRCVPISNHLYFYWYRQILGQKVEFLVSFYNNEISEKSEIFDDQFSVERPDGSNFTLKIRSTKLEDSAMYFCASLGRDEQFFGPGTRLTVL.

This chain uses TRBV6-5 with TRBJ1-3; 8 nucleotides agree with TRBD1. From germline, CDR1 is MNHEY and CDR2 SVGAGI. The CDR3 consists of 15 residues. Trimming cost V 8 bases and J 0 bases; bases outside gene matches: 6. CDR3 residues: CASRGTGGSGNTIYF. The CDR3, as DNA: TGTGCCAGCCGAGGGACAGGCGGCTCTGGAAACACCATATATTTT.